The 26 T cell receptor beta chains below were found in one sample sequenced in a study of CXCR3-negative and CXCR3-positive naive CD8 T cells. Study-wide points: More hydrophobic TRB CDR3s occurred in CXCR3-positive than in CXCR3-negative naive cells.

5' RACE with UMI labels generated the TRB cDNA libraries. Following a re-call of the 5' RACE reads, TCRdb has one entry per CDR3 protein and lacks DNA. The repertoire table contains nearly 110,000 distinct CDR3 sequences. Their antigens are not known. The sequenced material came from naive CXCR3+ CD8+ T cells from blood. The subset: CD45RO-CCR7+CD27+CD95- naive CD8+ T cells expressing CXCR3 (TNR3+). The receptors shown here come from a human donor in good health. Some clones in this sample may be carry-over from other donors' samples.

The chain uses TRBV29-1 and TRBJ2-1; TCRdb's D call, TRBD1, is unchecked because there is no DNA. Germline V gene sequence: CDR1 SQVTM, CDR2 ANQGSEA. There are 13 residues in the CDR3. The CDR3 reads CSVVRPSYNEQFF.

CDR3 in amino acids: CASNSPGLHAGVKQYF. The chain recombines TRBV12-3 or TRBV12-4 with TRBJ2-3; there is no DNA to check the TCRdb D call of TRBD2. The length of the CDR3 is 16 residues.

This rearrangement joins TRBV3-1 to TRBJ1-6. Germline CDR1 reads LGHDT; CDR2 reads YNNKEL (reference sequence). This CDR3 is 16 amino acids long. The CDR3 region is CASSLQKGFENSPLHF.

The gene calls are TRBV4-3 and TRBJ1-5; lacking DNA, the TRBD1 call made by TCRdb goes unchecked. The CDR3 spans 16 residues. CDR1 and CDR2 (germline): LGHNA, YSLEER. The CDR3 is CASSQDGGQGYQPQHF.

The rearrangement joins TRBV20-1 to TRBJ2-7; the TCRdb call, TRBD1, lacks DNA for checking. This CDR3 is 14 amino acids long. Germline V lookup: CDR1 DFQATT, CDR2 SNEGSKA (reference sequence). The CDR3 loop is CSAPSGQGAREQYF.

The chain uses TRBV10-2 and TRBJ2-5; TCRdb reports TRBD2, a call that lacks DNA to check it against. Germline V gene data show CDR1 as WSHSY and CDR2 as SAAADI. CDR3 length: 13 amino acids. This CDR3 is CATLPSLLETQYF.

V usage is TRBV2 and J usage is TRBJ2-2; TCRdb's assignment of TRBD2 cannot be checked, as there is no DNA. The CDR3 is 17 amino acids. Germline lookup yields CDR1 SNHLY and CDR2 FYNNEI. This CDR3 reads CASRGTSGKVNTGELFF.

This chain connects TRBV2 to TRBJ2-7; the TCRdb call, TRBD2, lacks DNA for checking. The CDR3 has 15 amino acids. Germline CDR1 reads SNHLY; CDR2 reads FYNNEI. The CDR3 spells CASSEGSSGPYEQYF. Together with reference TRBV2 and TRBJ2-7, the CDR3 gives the full variable domain: EPEVTQTPSHQVTQMGQEVILRCVPISNHLYFYWYRQILGQKVEFLVSFYNNEISEKSEIFDDQFSVERPDGSNFTLKIRSTKLEDSAMYFCASSEGSSGPYEQYFGPGTRLTVT.

The chain has TRBV7-9 and TRBJ1-6; with no DNA, the TCRdb D assignment of TRBD1 cannot be verified. Germline CDR1 SEHNR, CDR2 FQNEAQ (reference sequence). The CDR3 runs to 16 residues. This chain's CDR3 is CASSLVGQGSNSPLHF.

The V gene is TRBV28, the J gene TRBJ1-4; TCRdb indicates TRBD1, and absent DNA this call remains unverified. This CDR3 region has 15 residues. Germline loops: CDR1 MDHEN, CDR2 SYDVKM. CDR3 sequence: CASSRLGTGNEKLFF.

This chain links TRBV3-1 with TRBJ1-1; TCRdb's D call, TRBD1, is unchecked because there is no DNA. Germline assignment: CDR1 LGHDT and CDR2 YNNKEL (reference sequence). The CDR3 is made up of 15 amino acids. The CDR3 spells CASSLSGGQNTEAFF.

The V call is TRBV12-3 or TRBV12-4, the J call TRBJ2-5. This CDR3 has 14 residues. This chain's CDR3 is CASSFALLQETQYF.

The chain uses TRBV28 and TRBJ2-7; TCRdb proposes TRBD1, but this gene call is untestable without DNA. There are 13 residues in the CDR3. The germline V gene encodes CDR1 MDHEN and CDR2 SYDVKM. The CDR3 region is CASSTNRQDEQYF.

This chain joins TRBV15 and TRBJ2-1. CDR1 LNHNV and CDR2 YYDKDF come from the germline V gene (reference sequence). The CDR3 is 11 amino acids. The CDR3 here is CATSSLNEQFF. Full variable domain (missing parts from reference TRBV15 and TRBJ2-1): DAMVIQNPRYQVTQFGKPVTLSCSQTLNHNVMYWYQQKSSQAPKLLFHYYDKDFNNEADTPDNFQSRRPNTSFCFLDIRSPGLGDTAMYLCATSSLNEQFFGPGTRLTVL.

The V gene is TRBV4-2, the J gene TRBJ2-7; without DNA, the TCRdb call of TRBD1 cannot be checked. The CDR3 consists of 13 residues. CDR1 and CDR2 (germline): LGHNA, YNFKEQ. CDR3 sequence reads: CASSPRAGYEQYF.

The chain uses TRBV19 and TRBJ2-1; TCRdb names TRBD1, which stays unverified in the absence of DNA. CDR1 is LNHDA, CDR2 SQIVND, per germline (reference sequence). This CDR3 has 13 residues. The CDR3 protein is CASSMDGGGEQFF.

This sequence joins TRBV7-9 and TRBJ2-5; TCRdb calls TRBD1, which cannot be checked without DNA. This CDR3 spans 13 amino acids. From germline, CDR1 is SEHNR and CDR2 FQNEAQ (reference sequence). CDR3 protein: CASTDSYQETQYF.

The rearrangement links TRBV2 to TRBJ2-1; as DNA is missing, the TRBD1 call by TCRdb cannot be tested. CDR1 and CDR2 (germline): SNHLY, FYNNEI. The CDR3 consists of 16 residues. The CDR3 loop reads CASSGIRGAGDNEQFF.

V gene TRBV28 combines with J gene TRBJ1-4; TCRdb's D call, TRBD1, is unchecked because there is no DNA. The CDR3 covers 14 residues. The germline V gene encodes CDR1 MDHEN and CDR2 SYDVKM. CDR3 protein: CASSLQGASEKLFF.

The chain carries TRBV4-1 and TRBJ2-7; the D gene TCRdb calls, TRBD1, cannot be checked with no DNA. CDR1 and CDR2 from the germline V gene are MGHRA and YSYEKL. This CDR3 contains 13 residues. The CDR3 sequence is CASSQGGTYEQYF.

The V call is TRBV4-1, the J call TRBJ2-1; as DNA is missing, the TRBD2 call by TCRdb cannot be tested. Germline V gene sequence: CDR1 MGHRA, CDR2 YSYEKL. The CDR3 has 18 amino acids. CDR3 loop: CASSQDGGAASSYNEQFF.

This chain links TRBV7-9 with TRBJ1-1; TCRdb outputs TRBD1, but without DNA this stays unchecked. This CDR3 is 16 amino acids long. Germline assignment: CDR1 SEHNR and CDR2 FQNEAQ (reference sequence). CDR3: CASSSTGGVLNTEAFF.

The chain is built from TRBV7-2 and TRBJ2-7; TCRdb's D call of TRBD2 is untestable without DNA. Germline lookup yields CDR1 SGHTA and CDR2 FQGNSA. The CDR3 is made up of 16 amino acids. CDR3 loop: CASSLGTSGGVYEQYF.

CDR3 sequence: CSVEDKAEQYF. V usage is TRBV29-1 and J usage is TRBJ2-7. Germline-derived CDR1 and CDR2 are SQVTM and ANQGSEA. The CDR3 is made up of 11 amino acids.

This chain links TRBV12-3 or TRBV12-4 with TRBJ2-1; TCRdb proposes TRBD1, but this gene call is untestable without DNA. The CDR3 totals 15 residues. CDR3 amino acids: CASSLGDSNNNEQFF.

The J gene is TRBJ2-1, the V gene TRBV6-2 or TRBV6-3; TCRdb reports TRBD2, a call that lacks DNA to check it against. The CDR3 covers 16 residues. CDR1 and CDR2 from the germline V gene are MNHEY and SVGEGT. CDR3 loop: CASTPGLAGGPPEQFF.